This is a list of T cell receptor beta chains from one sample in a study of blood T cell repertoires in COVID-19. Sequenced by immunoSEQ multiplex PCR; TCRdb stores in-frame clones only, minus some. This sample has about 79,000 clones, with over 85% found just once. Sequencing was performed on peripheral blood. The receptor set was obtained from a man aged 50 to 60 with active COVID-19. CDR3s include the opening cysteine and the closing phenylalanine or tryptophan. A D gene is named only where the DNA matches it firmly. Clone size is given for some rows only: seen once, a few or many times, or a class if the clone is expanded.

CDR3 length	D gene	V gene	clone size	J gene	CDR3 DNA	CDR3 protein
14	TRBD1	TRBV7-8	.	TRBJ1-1	TGTGCCAGCAGCTTCGGGACAGGGAACACTGAAGCTTTCTTT	CASSFGTGNTEAFF
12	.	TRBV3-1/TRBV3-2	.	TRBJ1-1	TGTGCCAGCAGCCAAGTAGGAGCTGAAGCTTTCTTT	CASSQVGAEAFF
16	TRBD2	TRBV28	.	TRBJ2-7	TGTGCCAGCAGTTCGACTAGCGGGAGTGTCTCCTACGAGCAGTACTTC	CASSSTSGSVSYEQYF
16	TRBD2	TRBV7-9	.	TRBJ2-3	TGTGCCGGAGAGACTAGCGGGAGAGTTAGCACAGATACGCAGTATTTT	CAGETSGRVSTDTQYF
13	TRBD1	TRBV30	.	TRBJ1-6	TGTGCCTGGAGAATCGACAGGGATTCACCCCTCCACTTT	CAWRIDRDSPLHF
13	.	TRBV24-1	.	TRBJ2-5	TGTGCCACCAGTCGAGAGTACCAAGAGACCCAGTACTTC	CATSREYQETQYF
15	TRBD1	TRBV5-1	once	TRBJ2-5	TGCGCCAGCAGTTGGGGGACAGGGGGCTCGGAGACCCAGTACTTC	CASSWGTGGSETQYF
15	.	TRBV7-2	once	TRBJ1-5	TGTGCCAGCAGCTTAGTAGGGGCGGGGTTAGGGCCCCAGCATTTT	CASSLVGAGLGPQHF
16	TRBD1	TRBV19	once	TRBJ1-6	TGTGCCAGTAGTACCTACGGAGGGACAGGAGCCTCACCCCTCCACTTT	CASSTYGGTGASPLHF
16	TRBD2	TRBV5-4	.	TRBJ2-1	TGTGCCAGCAGCTTGGCCGGGACTAGGGGAGACAATGAGCAGTTCTTC	CASSLAGTRGDNEQFF
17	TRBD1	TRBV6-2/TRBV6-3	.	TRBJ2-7	TGTGCCAGCAGTCTTCAACCCGCCTGGACAGGTTCCTACGAGCAGTACTTC	CASSLQPAWTGSYEQYF
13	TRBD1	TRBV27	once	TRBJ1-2	TGTGCCAGCAGTAAGACAGGGGTTGCTGGCTACACCTTC	CASSKTGVAGYTF
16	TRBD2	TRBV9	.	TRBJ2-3	TGTGCCAGCAGCGCGACTAGCGCTCCCGCGGGCGATACGCAGTATTTT	CASSATSAPAGDTQYF
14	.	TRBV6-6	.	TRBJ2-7	TGTGCCAGCAGTTGGGCCAGGGATGCCTACGAGCAGTACTTC	CASSWARDAYEQYF
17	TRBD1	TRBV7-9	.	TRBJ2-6	TGTGCCAGCAGCGCCCCGGACAGGAGCTCTGGGGCCAACGTCCTGACTTTC	CASSAPDRSSGANVLTF
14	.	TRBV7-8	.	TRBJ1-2	TGTGCCAGCAGCCTTATGCCGGGGCGGGAGGGCTACACCTTC	CASSLMPGREGYTF
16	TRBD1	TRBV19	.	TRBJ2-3	TGTGCCAGTAGTTTTACAGGGGAAACAGTTGCAGATACGCAGTATTTT	CASSFTGETVADTQYF
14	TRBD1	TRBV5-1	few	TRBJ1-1	TGCGCCAGCCGATCCGACAGGGGGTACACTGAAGCTTTCTTT	CASRSDRGYTEAFF
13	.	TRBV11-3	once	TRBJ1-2	TGTGCCAGCAGCTTAGGGACAGACTATGGCTACACCTTC	CASSLGTDYGYTF
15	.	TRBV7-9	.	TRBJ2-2	TGTGCCAGCAGCCCAAGGGGTGCGAACACCGGGGAGCTGTTTTTT	CASSPRGANTGELFF
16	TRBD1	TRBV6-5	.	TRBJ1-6	TGTGCCAGCAGTTACGTGACAGGGCAGCATAATTCACCCCTCCACTTT	CASSYVTGQHNSPLHF
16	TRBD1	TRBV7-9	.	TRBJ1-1	TGTGCCAGCAGCCCGAGAGGCACAGGGGTGATCACTGAAGCTTTCTTT	CASSPRGTGVITEAFF
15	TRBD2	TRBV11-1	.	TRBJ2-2	TGTGCCAGCAGCTTAGGACTAGCGGAGTCCGGGGAGCTGTTTTTT	CASSLGLAESGELFF
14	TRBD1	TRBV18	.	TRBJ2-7	TGTGCCAGCTCACCAGGGACAGGGGGCGCCGAGCAGTACTTC	CASSPGTGGAEQYF
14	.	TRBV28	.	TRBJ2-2	TGTGCCAGCGTAGCAGAAGCGAACACCGGGGAGCTGTTTTTT	CASVAEANTGELFF
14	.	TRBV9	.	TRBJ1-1	TGTGCCAGCAGCGTAGAACAGAAGAACACTGAAGCTTTCTTT	CASSVEQKNTEAFF
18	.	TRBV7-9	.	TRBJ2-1	TGTGCCAGCAGCAAACAGGGGCTAGCGCGCTCGTCCTACAATGAGCAGTTCTTC	CASSKQGLARSSYNEQFF
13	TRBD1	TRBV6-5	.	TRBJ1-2	TGTGCCAGCAGAGTGAAAGGGGGCCTAGGCTACACCTTC	CASRVKGGLGYTF
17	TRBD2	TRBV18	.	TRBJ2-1	TGTGCCAGCTCACCTATACTTACTAGCGGGAGTGTAAATGAGCAGTTCTTC	CASSPILTSGSVNEQFF
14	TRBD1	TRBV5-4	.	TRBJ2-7	TGTGCCAGCAGCTCGGACAGGGGGCACTACGAGCAGTACTTC	CASSSDRGHYEQYF
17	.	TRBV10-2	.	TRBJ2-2	TGCGCCAGCAGTGAGTCGAATAGGCCAGGGTGGGCCGGGGAGCTGTTTTTT	CASSESNRPGWAGELFF
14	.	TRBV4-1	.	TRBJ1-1	TGCGCCAGCAGCCGGCAGGGGATGAACACTGAAGCTTTCTTT	CASSRQGMNTEAFF
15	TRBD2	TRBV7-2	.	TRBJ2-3	TGTGCCAGCAGGCCTACTAGCGGGGGGGGAAATACGCAGTATTTT	CASRPTSGGGNTQYF
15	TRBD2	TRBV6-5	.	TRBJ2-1	TGTGCCAGCACCCAACGTGGCGGGGGCTACAATGAGCAGTTCTTC	CASTQRGGGYNEQFF
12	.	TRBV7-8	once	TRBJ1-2	TGTGCCAGCAGCCCAGTTCAGGGGGGCTACACCTTC	CASSPVQGGYTF
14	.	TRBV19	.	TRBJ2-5	TGTGCCAGTAACCAAGACAGAGCACAAGAGACCCAGTACTTC	CASNQDRAQETQYF
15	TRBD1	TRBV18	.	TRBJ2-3	TGTGCCAGCTCACCCATGACAGGGAACACAGATACGCAGTATTTT	CASSPMTGNTDTQYF
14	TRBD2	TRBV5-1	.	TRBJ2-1	TGCGCCAGCAGCACCGGGAGGGCAGATGGGGAGCAGTTCTTC	CASSTGRADGEQFF
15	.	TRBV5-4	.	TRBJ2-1	TGTGCCAGCAGCTTACGGGAACTGCGTTACAATGAGCAGTTCTTC	CASSLRELRYNEQFF
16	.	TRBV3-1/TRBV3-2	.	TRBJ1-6	TGTGCCAGCAGCCAAGCCGGTTTAGGTCTGGGCTCACCCCTCCACTTT	CASSQAGLGLGSPLHF
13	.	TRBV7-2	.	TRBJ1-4	TGTGCCAGCAGGTTAGGGCAGGGTGAAAAACTGTTTTTT	CASRLGQGEKLFF
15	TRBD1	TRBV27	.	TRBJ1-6	TGTGCCAGCAGGCAAATAGGACAGGGTGGTTCACCCCTCCACTTT	CASRQIGQGGSPLHF
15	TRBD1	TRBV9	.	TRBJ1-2	TGTGCCAGCAGCGCCGGGACAGCCCTTACCTATGGCTACACCTTC	CASSAGTALTYGYTF
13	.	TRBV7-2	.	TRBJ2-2	TGTGCCGGAAGGGGGTCAGACACCGGGGAGCTGTTTTTT	CAGRGSDTGELFF
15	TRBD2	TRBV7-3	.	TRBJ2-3	TGTGCCAGCAGCGTCGGGAGGCTAAGCACAGATACGCAGTATTTT	CASSVGRLSTDTQYF
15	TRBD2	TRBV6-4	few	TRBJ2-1	TGTGCCAGCAGTGAAGCAAGCGGGACCCACAATGAGCAGTTCTTC	CASSEASGTHNEQFF
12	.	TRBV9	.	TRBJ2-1	TGTGCCAGCAGCGTAGGGAGGAATGAGCAGTTCTTC	CASSVGRNEQFF
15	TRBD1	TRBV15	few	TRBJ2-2	TGTGCCACCAGCACACGAGACAGGGTGAGCGGGGAGCTGTTTTTT	CATSTRDRVSGELFF
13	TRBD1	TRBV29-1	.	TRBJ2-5	TGCAGCGCTCGGACAGGGTGGGGGGAGACCCAGTACTTC	CSARTGWGETQYF
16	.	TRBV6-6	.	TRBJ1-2	TGTGCCAGCAGTCCCGCTGGACAGTTAGCTAACTATGGCTACACCTTC	CASSPAGQLANYGYTF
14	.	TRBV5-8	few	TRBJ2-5	TGTGCCAGCAGCCACCAGGACAGTCAAGAGACCCAGTACTTC	CASSHQDSQETQYF
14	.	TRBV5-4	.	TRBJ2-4	TGTGCCAGCAGCTTTCAGGGTGGGGAAAACATTCAGTACTTC	CASSFQGGENIQYF